This T cell receptor (beta chain) was obtained from a study of early T cells in non-severe SARS-CoV-2 infection. Whole-study context: Bulk RNA from unsorted whole blood was sequenced; chains were unpaired. Study-wide results and caveats: There was a bias toward anti-spike CD8 responses in VDJdb matching, which missed private and CD4 specificities.

Points on this clonotype: What it binds is unknown.

Individual cDNA molecules were tagged with unique molecular identifiers, the study reported. TCRdb fed the 5' RACE reads into MiXCR, producing one record per CDR3 protein. The profile shows 70,000 or so distinct CDR3 sequences, 10% of them singletons. Germline V gene data show CDR1 as SGHAT and CDR2 as FQNNGV. The CDR3 spans 16 residues. V was cut by 5 bases and J by 4 bases, with 20 bases left in between. The TCR comes from an adult who was a healthcare worker with PCR-confirmed SARS-CoV-2 infection or an uninfected control (not recorded which). The specimen comprised whole blood, sampled at baseline. This chain connects TRBV11-2 to TRBJ1-1, with TRBD1 as a possible D gene (6 bases). The CDR3 coding sequence is TGTGCCAGCAGCCACCTATGGACAGAGAGGCGCACTGAAGCTTTCTTT. Translation: CASSHLWTERRTEAFF.